This T cell receptor (beta chain) was profiled in a study of T cell repertoires in cytomegalovirus infection. Using its own MiXCR run on the reads, TCRdb lists one record per CDR3 protein. The sample carries roughly 200,000 distinct CDR3 sequences, 35% to 45% recorded once. Regarding this clonotype: Its specificity is unknown.

This sample comprised CD8+ T cells from cultured PBMCs, obtained from culture after CMV antigen stimulation. This clonotype was obtained from a human donor in good health (CMV status not recorded). Some clones in this sample may be carry-over from other donors' samples.

This CDR3 reads CASRPTSGRPSEQFF. As DNA, the CDR3 is TGTGCCAGCAGACCTACTAGCGGGAGGCCTAGTGAGCAGTTCTTC. V usage is TRBV2 and J usage is TRBJ2-1; 12 bases are shared with TRBD2. The CDR3 is 15 residues long. The germline V gene encodes CDR1 SNHLY and CDR2 FYNNEI. The V gene end was trimmed by 6 bases and the J gene end by 9 bases; junction bases not matched to a gene: 9.